These 32 T cell receptor beta chains originate from one sample sequenced in a study of radiation and T cells in renal cell carcinoma. Method: immunoSEQ multiplex PCR; TCRdb's copy keeps in-frame clones and lacks some. The table includes 20,000 to 25,000 clones, over 70% detected once. Time point described: baseline pretreatment blood. The treatment denotes: 15 Gy SBRT to primary tumor, nephrectomy 4 weeks later. Material: blood, obtained from a patient whose treatment included radiotherapy and nephrectomy. The receptor source for this set is a man aged 55-75 years with renal cell carcinoma.

The chain uses TRBV5-1 and TRBJ2-3, with no clear D. This CDR3 has 13 residues. The V end was cut by 4 bases, the J end by 5 bases, with 11 bases between. Germline V lookup: CDR1 SGHRS, CDR2 YFSETQ. For the CDR3, the DNA is TGCGCCAGCAGCGCCCAGCCCGGAGATACGCAGTATTTT. Its protein product is CASSAQPGDTQYF.

This clone was counted only a few times. This chain uses TRBV18 with TRBJ1-4; D is unclear. The CDR3 contains 13 residues. Germline values: CDR1 KGHSH, CDR2 LQKENI. V was cut by 6 bases and J by 8 bases, with 13 bases left in between. CDR3 loop: CASSPGSGEKLFF. CDR3 coding DNA: TGTGCCAGCTCCCCGGGATCGGGAGAAAAACTGTTTTTT.

This clone showed up just once. This chain links TRBV5-1 with TRBJ2-5; weak D call: TRBD1 (6 bases). Trimming cost V 0 bases and J 1 base, with 7 bases left between them. Germline CDR1 reads SGHRS; CDR2 reads YFSETQ. The CDR3 extends over 14 amino acids. CDR3 sequence reads: CASSLVDSQETQYF. DNA of the CDR3: TGCGCCAGCAGCTTGGTGGACAGCCAAGAGACCCAGTACTTC.

This clone has a handful of counts. The rearrangement joins TRBV11-2 to TRBJ2-7; TRBD2 matches 7 bases. Looked up from germline, CDR1 is SGHAT and CDR2 is FQNNGV. J lost 4 bases, V lost 5 bases, and 11 bases had no gene match. The CDR3 consists of 15 residues. The CDR3: CASSASGGEQYEQYF. The DNA of the CDR3 is TGTGCCAGCAGCGCTAGCGGAGGGGAACAATACGAGCAGTACTTC.

The chain has TRBV29-1 and TRBJ2-1; TRBD1 matches 7 bases. This CDR3 has 11 residues. Trimming removed 6 bases from V and 8 bases from J; junction bases left unmatched: 4. Germline assignment: CDR1 SQVTM and CDR2 ANQGSEA. The CDR3 protein is CSVARGYEQFF. CDR3 in DNA: TGCAGCGTCGCCAGGGGGTATGAGCAGTTCTTC.

Note on this clone: The sample contains more than one DNA sequence encoding this CDR3. The chain joins TRBV15 to TRBJ1-4; D ambiguous. The CDR3 extends over 13 amino acids. Trimming shortened V by 0 bases and J by 7 bases, and 6 bases separated the two germline ends. Germline V gene data show CDR1 as LNHNV and CDR2 as YYDKDF (reference sequence). In DNA form, the CDR3 reads TGTGCCACCAGCAGAGATCGAGGTGAAAAACTGTTTTTT. Protein product: CATSRDRGEKLFF.

V and J are TRBV7-2 and TRBJ2-2; tentatively, D is TRBD2 (5 bases). The CDR3 runs to 16 residues. Germline values: CDR1 SGHTA, CDR2 FQGNSA. V lost 8 bases to trimming and J lost 3 bases, with 19 bases between them. The CDR3 DNA sequence: TGTGCCAGCCCTAGGACTCAGTTTTGGGACACCGGGGAGCTGTTTTTT. Protein: CASPRTQFWDTGELFF.

Only a few counts were recorded for this clone. One junction end disagrees with the germline gene, perhaps due to a read error. This chain joins TRBV15 and TRBJ1-4; D is perhaps TRBD1 (6 bases). The germline gives CDR1 LNHNV, CDR2 YYDKDF (reference sequence). The CDR3 runs 12 residues. CDR3 amino acids: CATSRETGSADF. The CDR3 coding sequence is TGTGCCACCAGCAGAGAGACAGGTTCGGCGGATTTT.

The chain is built from TRBV7-8 and TRBJ2-3; 7 nucleotides line up with TRBD2. V was pared by 0 bases and J by 15 bases, with 9 bases of the junction left unmatched. There are 13 residues in the CDR3. In germline, CDR1 is SGHVS, CDR2 FQNEAQ. The CDR3 is CASSLAPRDYLYF. Here the CDR3 DNA reads TGTGCCAGCAGCTTAGCGCCCCGGGACTACCTTTATTTT.

The rearrangement links TRBV2 to TRBJ2-2; 10 nucleotides line up with TRBD1. J was trimmed by 7 bases and V by 6 bases; bases with no gene match: 8. Germline lookup yields CDR1 SNHLY and CDR2 FYNNEI. CDR3 length: 15 residues. The CDR3 sequence: CASRERQGAHGELFF. CDR3 in DNA: TGTGCCAGCAGAGAGAGACAGGGGGCGCACGGGGAGCTGTTTTTT.

The V gene is TRBV7-3, the J gene TRBJ2-3; D gene ambiguous. CDR1 and CDR2 (germline): SGHTA, FQGTGA. The CDR3 loop spans 13 amino acids. V was clipped by 4 bases and J by 1 base, with 6 bases between them. The CDR3 coding sequence is TGTGCCAGCAGCTCTCCGGGCACAGATACGCAGTATTTT. Its translation: CASSSPGTDTQYF.

The CDR3 nucleotides read TGTGCCAGCAGCTTAGACGGCGAGGCGGGAGTTAGGGATACGCAGTATTTT. Its translation: CASSLDGEAGVRDTQYF. The chain joins TRBV7-2 to TRBJ2-3; 7 positions agree with TRBD2. CDR3 length equals 17 residues. Unmatched junction bases numbered 13, after V lost 1 base and J lost 6 bases. The V gene's germline CDR1 is SGHTA and CDR2 FQGNSA.

The rearrangement joins TRBV5-6 to TRBJ2-7; TRBD2 matches at 14 bases. The CDR3 covers 15 residues. CDR1 is SGHDT, CDR2 YYEEEE, per germline. Trimming at V came to 4 bases and at J to 3 bases, leaving 3 bases not matched to a gene. The CDR3 reads CASSLGLAGVYEQYF. Written as DNA, the CDR3 is TGTGCCAGCAGCCTGGGACTAGCGGGAGTCTACGAGCAGTACTTC.

The chain joins TRBV6-5 to TRBJ2-7, with 10 bases lining up with TRBD1. Germline V lookup: CDR1 MNHEY, CDR2 SVGAGI. CDR3 size: 16 residues. Germline trimming cut 2 bases from V and 3 bases from J; bases unmatched to any gene: 7. This CDR3 is CASSYLRRDRGYEQYF. The CDR3 DNA is TGTGCCAGCAGTTACCTCCGAAGGGACAGGGGCTACGAGCAGTACTTC.

The V gene is TRBV5-6, the J gene TRBJ2-1; 10 bases are shared with TRBD2. The CDR3 is 16 amino acids. CDR1 is SGHDT, CDR2 YYEEEE, per germline. V lost 4 bases and J lost 7; bases outside the gene matches: 11. CDR3 residues: CASSPPSGSAGNEQFF. DNA for the CDR3: TGTGCCAGCAGCCCGCCTAGCGGGAGCGCCGGAAATGAGCAGTTCTTC.

This clone was seen only once. The chain recombines TRBV9 with TRBJ2-2, with 10 bases fitting TRBD2. V was clipped by 0 bases and J by 3 bases; unmatched bases: 2. Germline V gene lookup returns CDR1 SGDLS and CDR2 YYNGEE. This CDR3 spans 16 amino acids. DNA of the CDR3: TGTGCCAGCAGCGTAGCTCTAGCGGGAGACACCGGGGAGCTGTTTTTT. This codes for CASSVALAGDTGELFF.

This clone was seen a handful of times. CDR3 sequence: CASGVRTGAEAFF. The CDR3 DNA reads TGTGCCAGCGGAGTTAGAACAGGGGCAGAAGCTTTCTTT. The rearrangement uses TRBV6-1 and TRBJ1-1; 7 bases are shared with TRBD1. The V gene end was trimmed by 8 bases and the J gene end by 8 bases; junction bases not matched to a gene: 11. The CDR3 has 13 residues. Germline values: CDR1 MNHNS, CDR2 SASEGT.

The V call is TRBV5-1, the J call TRBJ1-1; D is unresolved. The CDR3 sequence is 15 residues long. Germline CDR1 SGHRS, CDR2 YFSETQ. V was shortened by 5 bases and J by 5 bases, with 19 bases between the two germline ends. DNA of the CDR3: TGCGCCAGCAGTACTCTGGACCCCAGCGGTACTGAAGCTTTCTTT. It is translated as CASSTLDPSGTEAFF.

The CDR3 sequence is CASSATSGGVAGELFF. CDR3 bases: TGCGCCAGCAGCGCGACTAGCGGGGGTGTGGCCGGGGAGCTGTTTTTT. The rearrangement uses TRBV5-1 and TRBJ2-2; 12 positions agree with TRBD2. V lost 4 bases, J lost 6 bases, and 7 bases stayed unmatched. CDR3 length equals 16 residues. CDR1 and CDR2 from the germline V gene are SGHRS and YFSETQ.

This sequence joins TRBV2 and TRBJ2-6; D is uncertain. Looked up from germline, CDR1 is SNHLY and CDR2 is FYNNEI. The CDR3 covers 18 residues. Trimming left V 4 bases short and J 5 bases short, with 21 bases between. The CDR3 reads CASSAAMPIQSRANVLTF. Written as DNA, the CDR3 is TGTGCCAGCAGTGCCGCGATGCCGATACAAAGTCGGGCCAACGTCCTGACTTTC. The full variable domain, in which reference TRBV2 and TRBJ2-6 provide the parts outside the CDR3, is EPEVTQTPSHQVTQMGQEVILRCVPISNHLYFYWYRQILGQKVEFLVSFYNNEISEKSEIFDDQFSVERPDGSNFTLKIRSTKLEDSAMYFCASSAAMPIQSRANVLTFGAGSRLTVL.

The chain joins TRBV19 to TRBJ2-1, with 8 bases that match TRBD2. This CDR3 comprises 15 residues. With 4 bases clipped from V and 2 bases from J, the junction kept 4 bases outside the gene matches. Germline V lookup: CDR1 LNHDA, CDR2 SQIVND (reference sequence). The DNA for the CDR3 is TGTGCCAGTAGTAAGGATAGCGGGACCTACAATGAGCAGTTCTTC. As protein: CASSKDSGTYNEQFF.

This clone was seen a handful of times. The chain is built from TRBV7-9 and TRBJ1-2; 9 bases agree with TRBD1. Germline CDR1 reads SEHNR; CDR2 reads FQNEAQ (reference sequence). The CDR3 runs 14 residues. V lost 5 bases, J lost 8 bases, and 9 bases stayed unmatched. CDR3 in amino acids: CASSTIQGAGGYTF. The CDR3 coding sequence is TGTGCCAGCAGCACCATACAGGGGGCTGGGGGCTACACCTTC.

The V and J genes are TRBV5-1 and TRBJ2-3; 8 bases are shared with TRBD1. V lost 1 base to trimming and J lost 5 bases; unmatched junction nucleotides: 6. The CDR3 loop spans 15 amino acids. Germline-derived CDR1 and CDR2 are SGHRS and YFSETQ. CDR3: CASSLTGQGGDTQYF. CDR3 coding DNA: TGCGCCAGCAGCTTGACCGGACAGGGAGGAGATACGCAGTATTTT.

The V call is TRBV9, the J call TRBJ1-3; a possible D gene is TRBD1 (5 bases). Germline values: CDR1 SGDLS, CDR2 YYNGEE. Trimming shortened V by 6 bases and J by 0 bases, and 10 bases separated the two germline ends. This CDR3 spans 14 amino acids. The CDR3 DNA sequence: TGTGCCAGCACTTTAGACAGCTCTGGAAACACCATATATTTT. Translating it yields CASTLDSSGNTIYF.

This chain joins TRBV7-9 and TRBJ1-1, with a weak D call TRBD1 (5 bases). Trimming pared 1 base from V and 4 bases from J, leaving 13 bases between. CDR3 length: 15 residues. Germline loops: CDR1 SEHNR, CDR2 FQNEAQ (reference sequence). CDR3 DNA sequence: TGTGCCAGCAGCTTAGATGGAGGGGCACTCACTGAAGCTTTCTTT. Translation gives CASSLDGGALTEAFF.

This clone has more than one count but fewer than ten. V and J are TRBV5-1 and TRBJ2-7; possibly TRBD2 for D (6 bases). Between the trimmed V and J ends, which lost 0 bases and 3 bases, there was a span of 13 bases. Germline V gives CDR1 SGHRS, CDR2 YFSETQ. The CDR3 is 15 residues long. CDR3 region: CASSLGTGVIYEQYF. In DNA form, the CDR3 reads TGCGCCAGCAGCTTGGGGACGGGAGTAATCTACGAGCAGTACTTC.

This chain links TRBV2 with TRBJ2-1, with D possibly TRBD1 on 5 matching bases. This CDR3 region has 14 residues. The ends were cut back, 4 bases at V and 5 bases at J, with 12 bases in the middle. The germline V gene has CDR1 SNHLY and CDR2 FYNNEI. CDR3 coding DNA: TGTGCCAGCAGTGCGCAGGGATGGGACAATGAGCAGTTCTTC. The encoded protein is CASSAQGWDNEQFF. Combining the CDR3 with reference TRBV2 and TRBJ2-1 gives the whole variable domain EPEVTQTPSHQVTQMGQEVILRCVPISNHLYFYWYRQILGQKVEFLVSFYNNEISEKSEIFDDQFSVERPDGSNFTLKIRSTKLEDSAMYFCASSAQGWDNEQFFGPGTRLTVL.

V usage is TRBV6-5 and J usage is TRBJ1-6; D ambiguous. Trimming pared 1 base from V and 4 bases from J, leaving 8 bases between. CDR1 MNHEY and CDR2 SVGAGI come from the germline V gene. CDR3 size: 15 residues. The CDR3 nucleotides read TGTGCCAGCAGTTACTTACCGTCTTATAATTCACCCCTCCACTTT. Encoded protein: CASSYLPSYNSPLHF.

The chain combines TRBV5-1 with TRBJ1-2; D unresolved. Trimming left V 3 bases short and J 1 base short, with 13 bases between. This CDR3 is 15 amino acids long. The germline CDR1 and CDR2 sequences are SGHRS and YFSETQ. The CDR3 DNA reads as TGCGCCAGCAGCTACGGACGGGAGTTTAACTATGGCTACACCTTC. It specifies CASSYGREFNYGYTF.

The V and J genes are TRBV12-5 and TRBJ1-2, with D perhaps matching TRBD1 (6 bases). The length of the CDR3 is 12 residues. In germline, CDR1 is LGHNT, CDR2 FRNRAP. The V and J ends lost 9 bases and 7 bases respectively, with 15 bases between them. The CDR3 region has the DNA TGTGCTAGCACAGCCGGGACATCTGGCTACACCTTC. Translated, it gives CASTAGTSGYTF.

This clone was observed once. The V gene is TRBV6-6, the J gene TRBJ1-2; the D is unclear. Deletions cut 2 bases from V and 7 bases from J, with 17 bases between. CDR1 is MNHNY and CDR2 is SVGAGI in the germline V gene (reference sequence). CDR3 length equals 15 residues. CDR3 sequence: CASSYPPGGWSGYTF. CDR3 sequence (DNA): TGTGCCAGCAGTTACCCGCCGGGAGGGTGGTCTGGCTACACCTTC.

The rearrangement links TRBV4-1 to TRBJ1-2, with D possibly being TRBD1 (5 bases). The ends were cut back, 1 base at V and 7 bases at J, with 10 bases in the middle. Germline V lookup: CDR1 MGHRA, CDR2 YSYEKL. This CDR3 comprises 13 residues. CDR3 coding DNA: TGCGCCAGCAGCCAAGTCGGGGACGGTGGCTACACCTTC. Residues: CASSQVGDGGYTF.